The text below deals with one TCR beta chain. This sample stems from a study of memory CD4+ T cells and cytomegalovirus serostatus. Single viable CD3+CD4+CD8-CD45RO+ cells were sorted as the memory CD4+ T cells. Some clones are missing from TCRdb's copy, which holds only in-frame ones; the method was immunoSEQ multiplex PCR. This table holds about 75,000 clones, roughly three quarters found once. This CDR3 region has 12 residues. Trimming pared 1 base from V and 8 bases from J, leaving 9 bases between. The V gene's germline CDR1 is SGHTS and CDR2 YDEGEE. This rearrangement joins TRBV5-8 to TRBJ1-2, with D possibly being TRBD1 (5 bases). The source is an adult in good health and CMV-seropositive. Source material: memory CD4+ T cells from blood. CDR3 region: CASSLWDRGYTF. The CDR3 DNA sequence: TGTGCCAGCAGCTTGTGGGACCGAGGCTACACCTTC.